This paragraph reports one T cell receptor beta chain. It lacks a known antigen. Per-base qualities were not stored, and no clone one base away is much larger. The data derive from a study of blood T cell repertoires in COVID-19 (dated by TCRdb to 2020 to 2022). The study in broad terms: Samples from collaborators originated in the United States, Italy and Spain and spanned both the acute and convalescent phases of COVID-19. The dataset comprised deeply sampled blood TCRbeta repertoires from subjects exposed to, actively infected with, or recovered from COVID-19. The sample metadata nearly always contained a de-identified subject ID, COVID-19 status, age in years and sex. The repertoires were released in a freely available public database intended as a resource for research on the immune response to SARS-CoV-2. Where available, HLA class I and class II types were taken from metadata supplied by the sample provider and were not determined by assay-based typing. The prospective study material was composed of cDNA or gDNA derived from T cells, B-cell-depleted T cells, or PBMCs. The samples were drawn from two sources: the first 160 participants of the ongoing ImmuneRACE study, and 1,000 to 1,500 subjects contributed by 6 global collaborators. Broader findings and caveats from the paper: The quantity of clinical and demographic metadata differed by source and by participant and was supplied without curation.

Spanning cysteine to phenylalanine, the CDR3 consists of 12 amino acids. Solely the CDR3 DNA is kept, with 36 bases framed from the first base. The junction carries 7 bases between V and J, which are trimmed by 6 bases and 4 bases respectively. The germline V gene sets CDR1 to WSHSY and CDR2 to SAAADI. Collaborating institutions collected whole blood in K2EDTA tubes following their own protocols. For TCRbeta analysis, collaborator samples were shipped as frozen whole blood, as isolated PBMCs, or as DNA extracted from either sample type. TCRbeta CDR3 regions were amplified from genomic DNA using the immunoSEQ Assay, a bias-controlled multiplex PCR. As for the authors' bioinformatics: The number of nucleated cells in each sample was estimated from the amplification of reference gene primers within the assay. To quantify the absolute abundance of each unique TCRbeta CDR3 rearrangement, sequence reads were collapsed and filtered. Productive Simpson clonality was computed per sample as the square root of Simpson's diversity index over productive rearrangements. Here the immuneACCESS table is served through TCRdb, limited to in-frame sequences with V and J called. Missing clones are a known gap in these copies; in checked studies unresolved V genes cover under half, and the rest lacks a known reason. That table is the source of V, J and clone size, and D and trimming were worked out from the DNA. The sample table shows roughly 100,000 clones, and about 85% are seen once. 4.1% of the sample comes from the top ten.

The sequenced sample was peripheral blood. The sequence links TRBV10-2 to TRBJ2-1; TRBD2 is a possible D gene, resting on 5 matching bases. This sequence originates from a man aged 50-60 years with acute or convalescent COVID-19. The DNA reads TGCGCCAGCAGGCCGGGATACAATGAGCAGTTCTTC. Translated, it gives CASRPGYNEQFF.